Following are 3 T cell receptor beta chains from one sample sequenced in a study of molecular identifiers for immune sequencing clone quantification. TCRdb reprocessed the PCR reads with MiXCR, giving one entry per CDR3 protein. The sample shows 75,000 to 95,000 distinct CDR3 sequences, approximately 25% of them seen only once. The specimen sequenced was naive CD8+ T cells from blood, with Jurkat cell RNA spiked in. As for subset: FACS-sorted CD8+CD4-CCR7+CD45RA+ naive T cells. These receptors were collected from a human donor in good health. Some libraries in this study had Jurkat cell RNA spiked in.

The gene calls are TRBV23-1 and TRBJ1-5; D remains ambiguous. TRBV23-1 counts as an open reading frame of uncertain function. V was cut by 3 bases and J by 4 bases, with 16 bases left in between. This CDR3 is built from 16 residues. The CDR3: CASSQTWDFLNQPQHF. The DNA for the CDR3 is TGCGCCAGCAGTCAGACCTGGGATTTCTTAAATCAGCCCCAGCATTTT.

The chain uses TRBV14 and TRBJ2-1; the match to TRBD2 covers 13 bases. Looked up from germline, CDR1 is SGHDN and CDR2 is FVKESK. Trimming at V came to 0 bases and at J to 4 bases, leaving 12 bases not matched to a gene. The CDR3 loop spans 20 amino acids. CDR3 sequence (DNA): TGTGCCAGCAGCCAAGAGACCATCGGACTAGCGGGAGTCTCGTACAATGAGCAGTTCTTC. Its translation is CASSQETIGLAGVSYNEQFF.

This clonotype was detected only a few times. The chain couples TRBV20-1 to TRBJ2-6, with TRBD1 matching 7 bases. V was pared by 5 bases and J by 2 bases, with 12 bases of the junction left unmatched. This CDR3 spans 17 amino acids. Germline V gene sequence: CDR1 DFQATT, CDR2 SNEGSKA (reference sequence). CDR3 bases: TGCAGTGCTGGATCATGGGACAGCAGCACTGGGGCCAACGTCCTGACTTTC. As protein: CSAGSWDSSTGANVLTF.